Presented here are 19 T cell receptor beta chains from one specimen sequenced in a study of blood T cell repertoires in COVID-19. Profiling relied on immunoSEQ multiplex PCR, and the TCRdb table lists in-frame clones only, not all of them. The table includes about 90,000 clones, around 82% detected once. The sequenced sample consisted of peripheral blood. These receptors were taken from a man between 60 and 75 years old with acute or convalescent COVID-19.

V gene TRBV5-1 combines with J gene TRBJ2-1; TRBD2 agrees at 11 bases. This CDR3 is built from 15 residues. Germline V lookup: CDR1 SGHRS, CDR2 YFSETQ. With 5 bases clipped from V and 4 bases from J, the junction kept 5 bases outside the gene matches. The CDR3 sequence is CASRTSGSTYNEQFF. As DNA, the CDR3 is TGCGCCAGCAGAACTAGCGGGAGCACTTACAATGAGCAGTTCTTC.

This rearrangement joins TRBV7-3 to TRBJ2-5; TRBD2 might be the D (6 bases). From germline, CDR1 is SGHTA and CDR2 FQGTGA. The V and J ends lost 5 bases and 5 bases respectively, with 21 bases between them. The CDR3 length is 16 residues. The CDR3 DNA is TGTGCCAGCAGCCAACAATCTGGGGCTAGCGAGGAGACCCAGTACTTC. It yields the protein CASSQQSGASEETQYF.

The chain recombines TRBV5-1 with TRBJ2-3; TRBD2 matches 9 bases. The germline CDR1 and CDR2 sequences are SGHRS and YFSETQ. The CDR3 sequence is 16 residues long. V lost 2 bases to trimming and J lost 2 bases; unmatched junction nucleotides: 6. CDR3 residues: CASSFGASGATDTQYF. CDR3 DNA: TGCGCCAGCAGCTTCGGAGCTAGCGGGGCCACAGATACGCAGTATTTT.

The chain is built from TRBV19 and TRBJ1-2, with 7 positions matching TRBD1. The CDR3 covers 12 residues. Germline V gene data show CDR1 as LNHDA and CDR2 as SQIVND (reference sequence). The V gene end was trimmed by 5 bases and the J gene end by 3 bases; junction bases not matched to a gene: 0. In DNA form, the CDR3 reads TGTGCCAGTAGTGACAGGGACTATGGCTACACCTTC. Protein product: CASSDRDYGYTF. Based on the CDR3 plus reference TRBV19 and TRBJ1-2, the full variable domain is DGGITQSPKYLFRKEGQNVTLSCEQNLNHDAMYWYRQDPGQGLRLIYYSQIVNDFQKGDIAEGYSVSREKKESFPLTVTSAQKNPTAFYLCASSDRDYGYTFGSGTRLTVV.

J is TRBJ1-2 and V is TRBV6-2 or TRBV6-3; D is unresolved. Germline loops: CDR1 MNHEY, CDR2 SVGEGT. The CDR3 extends over 13 amino acids. The V end lost 5 bases, the J end lost 2 bases, and 9 bases lay between the germline ends. CDR3 in amino acids: CASSLTPNYGYTF. In DNA form, the CDR3 reads TGTGCCAGCAGTCTGACTCCAAACTATGGCTACACCTTC.

This clone is a singleton in its sample. The chain is built from TRBV4-1 and TRBJ2-6; D might be TRBD2 (5 bases). Germline V lookup: CDR1 MGHRA, CDR2 YSYEKL. This CDR3 contains 18 residues. With 4 bases removed from V and 0 bases from J, the gap between germline ends came to 16 bases. This chain's CDR3 is CASSPRQAGGSGANVLTF. CDR3 DNA: TGCGCCAGCAGCCCCAGGCAGGCGGGCGGCTCTGGGGCCAACGTCCTGACTTTC.

The V and J genes are TRBV7-8 and TRBJ2-3; 12 nucleotides line up with TRBD2. The CDR3 has 15 amino acids. Germline-derived CDR1 and CDR2 are SGHVS and FQNEAQ. Germline trimming cut 5 bases from V and 4 bases from J; bases unmatched to any gene: 4. Written as DNA, the CDR3 is TGTGCCAGCAGCCCCCCTAGCGGGGGGGCAGATACGCAGTATTTT. This translates into CASSPPSGGADTQYF. Full variable domain (rest looked up from reference TRBV7-8 and TRBJ2-3): GAGVSQSPRYKVAKRGQDVALRCDPISGHVSLFWYQQALGQGPEFLTYFQNEAQLDKSGLPSDRFFAERPEGSVSTLKIQRTQQEDSAVYLCASSPPSGGADTQYFGPGTRLTVL.

The chain uses TRBV11-2 and TRBJ2-7; 8 bases are a match to TRBD2. The CDR3 loop spans 15 amino acids. Germline V gene sequence: CDR1 SGHAT, CDR2 FQNNGV. Trimming removed 5 bases from V and 5 bases from J; junction bases left unmatched: 11. The CDR3 sequence: CASSPAGSGGDEQYF. The CDR3 bases are TGTGCCAGCAGCCCAGCGGGGAGCGGGGGCGACGAGCAGTACTTC.

The V and J genes are TRBV5-6 and TRBJ2-7, with D unresolved. Germline-derived CDR1 and CDR2 are SGHDT and YYEEEE. V lost 0 bases and J lost 1, with 5 bases in between. The CDR3 has 13 amino acids. This CDR3 reads CASSLVQSYEQYF. The CDR3 region has the DNA TGTGCCAGCAGCTTGGTTCAGTCCTACGAGCAGTACTTC.

This clone was observed a few times. The J gene is TRBJ1-3, the V gene TRBV19; maybe TRBD1 (6 bases). This CDR3 contains 14 residues. The V gene's germline CDR1 is LNHDA and CDR2 SQIVND (reference sequence). The V end was cut by 3 bases, the J end by 5 bases, with 11 bases between. CDR3 sequence (DNA): TGTGCCAGTAGTATGCTAACAGGGAGAAACACCATATATTTT. Protein product: CASSMLTGRNTIYF.

The chain uses TRBV7-9 and TRBJ1-1; 7 bases are a match to TRBD1. The CDR3 sequence is 16 residues long. The V gene's germline CDR1 is SEHNR and CDR2 FQNEAQ (reference sequence). Germline trimming cut 4 bases from V and 6 bases from J; bases unmatched to any gene: 14. This CDR3 reads CASSWSTGTAYPEAFF. The CDR3, as DNA: TGTGCCAGCAGCTGGAGTACCGGGACAGCGTACCCTGAAGCTTTCTTT.

CDR3 loop: CAWSARTAIEKLFF. The CDR3 DNA reads as TGTGCCTGGAGTGCTCGGACTGCAATTGAAAAACTGTTTTTT. This chain connects TRBV30 to TRBJ1-4; D gene unclear. This CDR3 region has 14 residues. V was shortened by 1 base and J by 7 bases, with 13 bases between the two germline ends. Per germline, CDR1 GTSNPN and CDR2 SVGIG (reference sequence). The complete variable domain, with remaining parts taken from reference TRBV30 and TRBJ1-4, reads SQTIHQWPATLVQPVGSPLSLECTVEGTSNPNLYWYRQAAGRGLQLLFYSVGIGQISSEVPQNLSASRPQDRQFILSSKKLLLSDSGFYLCAWSARTAIEKLFFGSGTQLSVL.

The V call is TRBV5-8, the J call TRBJ1-2; TRBD1 matches 8 bases. Per germline, CDR1 SGHTS and CDR2 YDEGEE. With V trimmed by 4 bases and J by 8 bases, 7 bases remained unmatched. CDR3 length: 13 residues. The CDR3 reads CASSGQGWKGYTF. DNA of the CDR3: TGTGCCAGCAGCGGACAGGGTTGGAAGGGCTACACCTTC. Full variable domain (missing parts from reference TRBV5-8 and TRBJ1-2): EAGVTQSPTHLIKTRGQQATLRCSPISGHTSVYWYQQALGLGLQFLLWYDEGEERNRGNFPPRFSGRQFPNYSSELNVNALELEDSALYLCASSGQGWKGYTFGSGTRLTVV.

The chain has TRBV9 and TRBJ1-1; no firm D call. Trimming pared 0 bases from V and 2 bases from J, leaving 8 bases between. The CDR3 has 14 amino acids. Germline loops: CDR1 SGDLS, CDR2 YYNGEE. CDR3 in DNA: TGTGCCAGCAGCGTAGTGGGCAGTAACACTGAAGCTTTCTTT. It yields the protein CASSVVGSNTEAFF. The full variable domain, with the rest looked up from reference TRBV9 and TRBJ1-1, is DSGVTQTPKHLITATGQRVTLRCSPRSGDLSVYWYQQSLDQGLQFLIQYYNGEERAKGNILERFSAQQFPDLHSELNLSSLELGDSALYFCASSVVGSNTEAFFGQGTRLTVV.

This chain uses TRBV27 with TRBJ2-5; TRBD1 aligns across 7 bases. The V and J ends lost 5 bases and 1 base, in that order; junction bases with no gene match: 10. CDR1 and CDR2 (germline): MNHEY, SMNVEV (reference sequence). This CDR3 spans 16 amino acids. In DNA, the CDR3 is TGTGCCAGCAGTCCAGGGGGAGTTCGGATCCAAGAGACCCAGTACTTC. Protein product: CASSPGGVRIQETQYF.

As concerns this clone: An end of the junction does not agree with germline; a read error may underlie this. This chain links TRBV9 with TRBJ1-5; perhaps TRBD1 as D (6 bases). In germline, CDR1 is SGDLS, CDR2 YYNGEE. The CDR3 length is 12 residues. CDR3 DNA sequence: TGTGCCCGCAGCGAGGGGGGGGAGCCCCAGCATTTT. This gives the protein CARSEGGEPQHF.

This chain links TRBV6-5 with TRBJ1-5, with TRBD1 identical over 7 bases. Losses at the gene ends were 8 bases for V and 16 bases for J; bases not matched to a gene: 11. Germline CDR1 reads MNHEY; CDR2 reads SVGAGI. The CDR3 runs 11 residues. CDR3 DNA: TGTGCCAGCGCCATCGAGGGGGCATACCATTTT. Translation: CASAIEGAYHF.

With respect to this clone: This same CDR3 is encoded by further DNA sequences in the sample. The V and J genes are TRBV5-6 and TRBJ1-1; D unresolved. This CDR3 is 12 amino acids long. The germline CDR1 and CDR2 sequences are SGHDT and YYEEEE. V lost 1 base to trimming and J lost 1 base, with 2 bases between them. CDR3 DNA sequence: TGTGCCAGCAGCTTGCGGAACACTGAAGCTTTCTTT. The encoded protein is CASSLRNTEAFF.

CDR3 sequence reads: CASSPGLAGFNEQFF. CDR3 in DNA: TGTGCCAGCAGCCCCGGGCTAGCGGGTTTCAATGAGCAGTTCTTC. The genes are TRBV7-6 and TRBJ2-1, with 8 bases fitting TRBD2. The CDR3 length is 15 residues. Germline trimming cut 5 bases from V and 6 bases from J; bases unmatched to any gene: 9. Germline CDR1 and CDR2: SGHVS and FNYEAQ.